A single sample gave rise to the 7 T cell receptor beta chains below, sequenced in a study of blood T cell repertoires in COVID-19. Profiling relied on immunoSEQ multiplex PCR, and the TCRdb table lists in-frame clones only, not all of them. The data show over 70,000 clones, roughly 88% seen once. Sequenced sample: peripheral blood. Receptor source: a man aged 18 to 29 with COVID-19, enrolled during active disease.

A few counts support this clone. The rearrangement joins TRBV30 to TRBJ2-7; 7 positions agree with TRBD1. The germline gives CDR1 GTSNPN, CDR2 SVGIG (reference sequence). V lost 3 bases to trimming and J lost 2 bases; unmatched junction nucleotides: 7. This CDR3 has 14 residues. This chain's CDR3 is CAWRTGRDTYEQYF. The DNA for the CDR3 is TGTGCCTGGAGGACAGGGCGTGACACCTACGAGCAGTACTTC.

This chain's CDR3 is CASSASRANTGELFF. Here the CDR3 DNA reads TGTGCCAGCAGCGCCTCGAGGGCGAACACCGGGGAGCTGTTTTTT. The chain has TRBV11-3 and TRBJ2-2; maybe TRBD2 (5 bases). Germline CDR1 reads SGHNT; CDR2 reads YENEEA. V lost 5 bases and J lost 0, with 10 bases in between. The length of the CDR3 is 15 residues.

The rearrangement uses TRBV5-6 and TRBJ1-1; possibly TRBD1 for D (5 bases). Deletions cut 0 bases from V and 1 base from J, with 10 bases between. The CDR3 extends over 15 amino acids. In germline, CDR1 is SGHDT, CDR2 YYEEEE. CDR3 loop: CASSLGGTANTEAFF. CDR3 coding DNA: TGTGCCAGCAGCTTGGGGGGCACAGCGAACACTGAAGCTTTCTTT.

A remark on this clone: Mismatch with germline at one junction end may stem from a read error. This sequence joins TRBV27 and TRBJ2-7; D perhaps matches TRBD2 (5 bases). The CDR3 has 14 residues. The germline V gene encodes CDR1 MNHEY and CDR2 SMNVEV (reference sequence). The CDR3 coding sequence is TGTGCCAGCAGCTCCTCACCCAGAGACTACGAGCAGTGCTTC. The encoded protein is CASSSSPRDYEQCF.

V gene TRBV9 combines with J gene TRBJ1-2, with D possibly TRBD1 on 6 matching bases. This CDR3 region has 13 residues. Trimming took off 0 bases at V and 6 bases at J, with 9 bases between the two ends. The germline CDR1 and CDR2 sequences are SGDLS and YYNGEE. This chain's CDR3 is CASSVAPGDGYTF. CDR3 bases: TGTGCCAGCAGCGTAGCTCCAGGGGATGGCTACACCTTC.

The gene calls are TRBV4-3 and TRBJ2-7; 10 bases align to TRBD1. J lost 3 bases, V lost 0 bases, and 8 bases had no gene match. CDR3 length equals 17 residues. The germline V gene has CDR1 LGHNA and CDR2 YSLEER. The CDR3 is CASSQEVPGQGFYEQYF. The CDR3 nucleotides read TGCGCCAGCAGCCAAGAGGTCCCGGGACAGGGGTTCTACGAGCAGTACTTC.

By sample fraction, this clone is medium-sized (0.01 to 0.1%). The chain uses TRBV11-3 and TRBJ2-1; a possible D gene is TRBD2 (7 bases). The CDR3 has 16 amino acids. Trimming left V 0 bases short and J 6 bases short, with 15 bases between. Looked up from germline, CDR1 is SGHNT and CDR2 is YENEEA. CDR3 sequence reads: CASSLDGRGGSNEQFF. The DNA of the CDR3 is TGTGCCAGCAGCTTAGATGGCAGGGGAGGGAGCAATGAGCAGTTCTTC.